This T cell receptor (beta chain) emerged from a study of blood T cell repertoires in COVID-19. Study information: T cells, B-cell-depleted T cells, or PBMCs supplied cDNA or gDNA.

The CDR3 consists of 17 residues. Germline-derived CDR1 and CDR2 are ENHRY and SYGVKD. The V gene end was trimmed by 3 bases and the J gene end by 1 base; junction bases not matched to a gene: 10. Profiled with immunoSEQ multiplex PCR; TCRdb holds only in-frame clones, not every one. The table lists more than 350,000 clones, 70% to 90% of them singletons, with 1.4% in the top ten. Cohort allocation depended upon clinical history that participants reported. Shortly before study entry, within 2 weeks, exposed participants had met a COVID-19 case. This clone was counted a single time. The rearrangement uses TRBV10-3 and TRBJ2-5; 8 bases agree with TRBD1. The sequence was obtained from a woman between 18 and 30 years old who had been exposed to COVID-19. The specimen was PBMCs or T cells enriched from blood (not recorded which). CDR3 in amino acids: CAISEPSGTGFQETQYF. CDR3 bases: TGTGCCATCAGTGAACCCTCCGGGACAGGCTTCCAAGAGACCCAGTACTTC.